This record covers a single T cell receptor beta chain. Germline CDR1 and CDR2: SEHNR and FQNEAQ (reference sequence). The CDR3 spans 16 residues. After removal of 5 bases from V and 1 base from J, the junction contained 4 bases not matched to a gene. This sample stems from a study of cytomegalovirus exposure and HLA in healthy donors. Researchers ran the PCR with 60 Vbeta and 13 Jbeta primers. Profiled with immunoSEQ multiplex PCR; TCRdb holds only in-frame clones, not every one. The sample shows about 82,000 clones, 60% to 80% of them seen only once. Sequencing used PBMCs. The sequence came from a woman between 45 and 60 years old in good health and CMV-seropositive. The chain is built from TRBV7-9 and TRBJ1-5; 11 bases align to TRBD1. This CDR3 reads CASSRTGGESNQPQHF. The CDR3 DNA reads as TGTGCCAGCAGCCGGACAGGGGGCGAGAGCAATCAGCCCCAGCATTTT. Full variable domain (outside the CDR3, taken from reference TRBV7-9 and TRBJ1-5): DTGVSQNPRHKITKRGQNVTFRCDPISEHNRLYWYRQTLGQGPEFLTYFQNEAQLEKSRLLSDRFSAERPKGSFSTLEIQRTEQGDSAMYLCASSRTGGESNQPQHFGDGTRLSIL.